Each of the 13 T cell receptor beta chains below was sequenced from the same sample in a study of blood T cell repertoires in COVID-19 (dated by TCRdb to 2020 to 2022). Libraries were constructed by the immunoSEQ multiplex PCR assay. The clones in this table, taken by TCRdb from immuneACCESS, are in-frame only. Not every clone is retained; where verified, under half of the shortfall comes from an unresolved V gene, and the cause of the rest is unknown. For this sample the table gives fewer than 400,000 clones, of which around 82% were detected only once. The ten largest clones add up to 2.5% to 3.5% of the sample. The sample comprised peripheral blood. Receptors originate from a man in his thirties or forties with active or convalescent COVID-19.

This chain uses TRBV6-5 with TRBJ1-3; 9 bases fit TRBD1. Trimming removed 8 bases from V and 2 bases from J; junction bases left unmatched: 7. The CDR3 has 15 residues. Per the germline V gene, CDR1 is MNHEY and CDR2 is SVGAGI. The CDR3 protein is CASLGQGTTGNTIYF. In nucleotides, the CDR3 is TGTGCCAGCCTGGGACAGGGAACGACTGGAAACACCATATATTTT.

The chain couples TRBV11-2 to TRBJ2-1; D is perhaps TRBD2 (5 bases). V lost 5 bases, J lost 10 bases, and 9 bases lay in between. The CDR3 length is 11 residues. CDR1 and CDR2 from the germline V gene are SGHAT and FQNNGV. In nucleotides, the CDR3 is TGTGCCAGCAGCCCCAGGAGGGAGCAGTTCTTC. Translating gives CASSPRREQFF.

CDR3 bases: TGTGCCAGCAGTTTAGGTCTAGCGGGGGACCATAGATACAATGAGCAGTTCTTC. Its protein product is CASSLGLAGDHRYNEQFF. This chain links TRBV27 with TRBJ2-1, with 10 bases lining up with TRBD2. CDR1 is MNHEY and CDR2 is SMNVEV in the germline V gene (reference sequence). The CDR3 runs to 18 residues. V dropped 2 bases and J dropped 4; count of bases not matched to a gene: 11.

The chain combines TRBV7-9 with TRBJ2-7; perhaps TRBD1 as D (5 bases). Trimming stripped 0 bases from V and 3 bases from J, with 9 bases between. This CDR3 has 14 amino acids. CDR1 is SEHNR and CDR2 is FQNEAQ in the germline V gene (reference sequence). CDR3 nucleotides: TGTGCCAGCAGCTTAGCTGGACAACTCTACGAGCAGTACTTC. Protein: CASSLAGQLYEQYF. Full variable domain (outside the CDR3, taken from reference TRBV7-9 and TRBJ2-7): DTGVSQNPRHKITKRGQNVTFRCDPISEHNRLYWYRQTLGQGPEFLTYFQNEAQLEKSRLLSDRFSAERPKGSFSTLEIQRTEQGDSAMYLCASSLAGQLYEQYFGPGTRLTVT.

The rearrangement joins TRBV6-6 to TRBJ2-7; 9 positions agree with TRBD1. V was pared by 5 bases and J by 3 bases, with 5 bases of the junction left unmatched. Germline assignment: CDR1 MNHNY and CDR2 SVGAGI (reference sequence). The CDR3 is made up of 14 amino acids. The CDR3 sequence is CASSPSGQGYEQYF. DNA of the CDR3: TGTGCCAGCAGTCCGTCGGGACAGGGCTACGAGCAGTACTTC.

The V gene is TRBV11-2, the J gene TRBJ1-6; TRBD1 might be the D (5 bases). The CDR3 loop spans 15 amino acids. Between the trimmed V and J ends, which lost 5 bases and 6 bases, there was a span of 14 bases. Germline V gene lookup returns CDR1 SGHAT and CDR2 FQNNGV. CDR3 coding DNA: TGTGCCAGCAGCCGAAGGACACTAGCTAATTCACCCCTCCACTTT. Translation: CASSRRTLANSPLHF.

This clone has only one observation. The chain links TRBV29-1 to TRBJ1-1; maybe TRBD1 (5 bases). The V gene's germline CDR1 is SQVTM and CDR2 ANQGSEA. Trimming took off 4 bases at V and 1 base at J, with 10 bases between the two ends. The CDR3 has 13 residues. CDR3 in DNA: TGCAGCGTTGGGGGAAGGGGGAACACTGAAGCTTTCTTT. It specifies CSVGGRGNTEAFF.

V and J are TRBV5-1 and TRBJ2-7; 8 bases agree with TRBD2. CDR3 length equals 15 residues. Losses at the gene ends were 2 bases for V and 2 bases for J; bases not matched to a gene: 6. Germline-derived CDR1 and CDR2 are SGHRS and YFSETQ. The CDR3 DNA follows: TGCGCCAGCAGCTTAGCGGGAGTTCCCCCCTACGAGCAGTACTTC. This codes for CASSLAGVPPYEQYF.

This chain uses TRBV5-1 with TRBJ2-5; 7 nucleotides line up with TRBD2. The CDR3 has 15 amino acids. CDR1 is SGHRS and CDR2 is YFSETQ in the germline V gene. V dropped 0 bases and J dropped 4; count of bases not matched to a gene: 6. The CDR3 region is CASSLAIQRGETQYF. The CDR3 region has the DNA TGCGCCAGCAGCTTGGCCATCCAGCGGGGAGAGACCCAGTACTTC. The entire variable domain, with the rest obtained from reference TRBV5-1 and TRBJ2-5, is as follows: KAGVTQTPRYLIKTRGQQVTLSCSPISGHRSVSWYQQTPGQGLQFLFEYFSETQRNKGNFPGRFSGRQFSNSRSEMNVSTLELGDSALYLCASSLAIQRGETQYFGPGTRLLVL.

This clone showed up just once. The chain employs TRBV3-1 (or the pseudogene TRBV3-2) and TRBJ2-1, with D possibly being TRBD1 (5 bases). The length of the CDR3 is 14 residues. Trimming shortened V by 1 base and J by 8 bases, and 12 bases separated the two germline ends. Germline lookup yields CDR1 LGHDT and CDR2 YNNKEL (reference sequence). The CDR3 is CASSQAPTEDEQFF. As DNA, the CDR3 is TGTGCCAGCAGCCAAGCCCCGACAGAGGATGAGCAGTTCTTC.

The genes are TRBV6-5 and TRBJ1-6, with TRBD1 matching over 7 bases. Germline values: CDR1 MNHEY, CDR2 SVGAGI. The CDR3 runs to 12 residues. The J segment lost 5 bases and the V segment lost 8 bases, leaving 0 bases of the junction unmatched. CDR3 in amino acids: CASGQDNSPLHF. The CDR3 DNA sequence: TGTGCCAGCGGACAGGATAATTCACCCCTCCACTTT.

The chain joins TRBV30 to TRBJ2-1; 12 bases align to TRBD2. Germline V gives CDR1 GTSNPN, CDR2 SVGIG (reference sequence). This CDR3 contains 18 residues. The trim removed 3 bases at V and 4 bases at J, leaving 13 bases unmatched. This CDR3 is CAWRSGLAGGYPYNEQFF. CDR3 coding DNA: TGTGCCTGGAGATCTGGGCTAGCGGGAGGGTACCCGTACAATGAGCAGTTCTTC.

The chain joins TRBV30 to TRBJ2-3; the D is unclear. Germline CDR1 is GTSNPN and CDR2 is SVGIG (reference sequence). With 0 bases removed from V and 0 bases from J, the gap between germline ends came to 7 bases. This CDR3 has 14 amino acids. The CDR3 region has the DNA TGTGCCTGGAGTGTCCTAGTGAGCACAGATACGCAGTATTTT. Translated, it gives CAWSVLVSTDTQYF.